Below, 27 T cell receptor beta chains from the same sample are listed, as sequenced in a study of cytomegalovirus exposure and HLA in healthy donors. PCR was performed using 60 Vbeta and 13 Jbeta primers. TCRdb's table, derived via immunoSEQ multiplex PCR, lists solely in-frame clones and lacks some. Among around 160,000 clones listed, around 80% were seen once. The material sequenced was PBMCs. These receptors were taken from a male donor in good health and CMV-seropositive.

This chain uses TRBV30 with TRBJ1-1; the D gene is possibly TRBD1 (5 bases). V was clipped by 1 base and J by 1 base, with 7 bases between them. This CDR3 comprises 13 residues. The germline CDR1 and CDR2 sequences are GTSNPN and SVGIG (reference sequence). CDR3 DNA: TGTGCCTGGAGTGAACAGGAGAACACTGAAGCTTTCTTT. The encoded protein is CAWSEQENTEAFF.

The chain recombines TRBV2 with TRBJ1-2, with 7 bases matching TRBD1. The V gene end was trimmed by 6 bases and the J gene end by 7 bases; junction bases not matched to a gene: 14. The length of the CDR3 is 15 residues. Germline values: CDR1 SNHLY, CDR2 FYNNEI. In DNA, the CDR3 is TGTGCCAGCAGCGGAGGTCCCGGGACAGTGACTGGCTACACCTTC. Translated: CASSGGPGTVTGYTF. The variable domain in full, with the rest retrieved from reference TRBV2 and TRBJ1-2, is EPEVTQTPSHQVTQMGQEVILRCVPISNHLYFYWYRQILGQKVEFLVSFYNNEISEKSEIFDDQFSVERPDGSNFTLKIRSTKLEDSAMYFCASSGGPGTVTGYTFGSGTRLTVV.

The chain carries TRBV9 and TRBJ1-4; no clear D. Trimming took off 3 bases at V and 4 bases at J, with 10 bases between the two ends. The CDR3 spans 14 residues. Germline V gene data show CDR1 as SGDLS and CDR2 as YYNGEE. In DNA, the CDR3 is TGTGCCAGCAGCGGATCCACATATAATGAAAAACTGTTTTTT. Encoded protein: CASSGSTYNEKLFF.

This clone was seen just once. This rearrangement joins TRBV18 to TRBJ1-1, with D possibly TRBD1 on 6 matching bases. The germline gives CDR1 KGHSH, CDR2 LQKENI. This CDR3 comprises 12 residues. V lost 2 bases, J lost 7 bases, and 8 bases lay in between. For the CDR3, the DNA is TGTGCCAGCTCACCAAACAGGGATGAAGCTTTCTTT. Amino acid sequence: CASSPNRDEAFF.

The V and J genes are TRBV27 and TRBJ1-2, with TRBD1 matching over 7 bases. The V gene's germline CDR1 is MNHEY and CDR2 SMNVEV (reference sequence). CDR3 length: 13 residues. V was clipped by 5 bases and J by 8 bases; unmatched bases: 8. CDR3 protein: CASSPTGVRGYTF. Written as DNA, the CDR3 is TGTGCCAGCAGTCCCACAGGGGTCCGAGGCTACACCTTC.

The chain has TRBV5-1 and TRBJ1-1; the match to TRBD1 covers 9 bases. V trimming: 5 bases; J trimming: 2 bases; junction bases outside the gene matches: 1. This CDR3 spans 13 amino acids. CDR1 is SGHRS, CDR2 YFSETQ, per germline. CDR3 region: CASRDRGNTEAFF. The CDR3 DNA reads TGCGCCAGCAGGGACAGGGGTAACACTGAAGCTTTCTTT.

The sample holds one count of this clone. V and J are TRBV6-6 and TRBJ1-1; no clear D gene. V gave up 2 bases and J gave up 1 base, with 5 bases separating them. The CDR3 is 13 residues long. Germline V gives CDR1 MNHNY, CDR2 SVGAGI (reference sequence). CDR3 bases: TGTGCCAGCAGTTACGAGGGGAACACTGAAGCTTTCTTT. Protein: CASSYEGNTEAFF.

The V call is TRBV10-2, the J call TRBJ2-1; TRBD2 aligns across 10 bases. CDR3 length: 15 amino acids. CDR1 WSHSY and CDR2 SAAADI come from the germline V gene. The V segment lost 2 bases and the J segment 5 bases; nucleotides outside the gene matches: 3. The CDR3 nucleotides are TGCGCCAGCAGTGAGATTAGCGGGAGGCACAATGAGCAGTTCTTC. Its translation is CASSEISGRHNEQFF.

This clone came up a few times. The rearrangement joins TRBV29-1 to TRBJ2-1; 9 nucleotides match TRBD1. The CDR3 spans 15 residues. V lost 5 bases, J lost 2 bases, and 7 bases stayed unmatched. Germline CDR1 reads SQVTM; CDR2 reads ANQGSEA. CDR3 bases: TGCAGCGTTCCCCCCCGGGACAGGGCCTACAATGAGCAGTTCTTC. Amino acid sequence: CSVPPRDRAYNEQFF.

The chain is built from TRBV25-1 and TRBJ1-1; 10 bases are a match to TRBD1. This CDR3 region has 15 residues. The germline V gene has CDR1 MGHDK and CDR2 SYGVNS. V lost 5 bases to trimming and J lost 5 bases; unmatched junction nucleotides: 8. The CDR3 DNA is TGTGCCAGCAGTCCAAGGACAGGGGGGAAAACTGAAGCTTTCTTT. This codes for CASSPRTGGKTEAFF.

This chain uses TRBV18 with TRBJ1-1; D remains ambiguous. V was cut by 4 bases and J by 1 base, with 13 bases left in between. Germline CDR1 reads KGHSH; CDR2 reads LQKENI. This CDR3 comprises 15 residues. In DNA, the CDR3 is TGTGCCAGCTCACTGAAAGCCCCAGGGAACACTGAAGCTTTCTTT. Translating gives CASSLKAPGNTEAFF. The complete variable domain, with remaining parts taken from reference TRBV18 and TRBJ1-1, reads NAGVMQNPRHLVRRRGQEARLRCSPMKGHSHVYWYRQLPEEGLKFMVYLQKENIIDESGMPKERFSAEFPKEGPSILRIQQVVRGDSAAYFCASSLKAPGNTEAFFGQGTRLTVV.

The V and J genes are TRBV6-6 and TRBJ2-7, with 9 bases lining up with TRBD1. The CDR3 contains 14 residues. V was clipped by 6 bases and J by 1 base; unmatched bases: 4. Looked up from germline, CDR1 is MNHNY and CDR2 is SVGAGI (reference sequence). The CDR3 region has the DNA TGTGCCAGCAGAAAGACAGGGGGATCCTACGAGCAGTACTTC. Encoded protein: CASRKTGGSYEQYF.

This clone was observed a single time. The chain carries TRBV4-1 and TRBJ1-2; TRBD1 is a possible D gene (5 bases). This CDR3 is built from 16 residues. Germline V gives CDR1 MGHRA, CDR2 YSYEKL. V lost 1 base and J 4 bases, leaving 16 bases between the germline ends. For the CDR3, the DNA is TGCGCCAGCAGCCAAGTCTCAGGGTTAAGTTCCTATGGCTACACCTTC. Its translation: CASSQVSGLSSYGYTF.

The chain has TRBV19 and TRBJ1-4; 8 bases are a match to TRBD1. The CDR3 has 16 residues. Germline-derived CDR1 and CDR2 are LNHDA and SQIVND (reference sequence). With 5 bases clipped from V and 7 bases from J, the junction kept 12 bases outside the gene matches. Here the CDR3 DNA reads TGTGCCAGTAGTTCCTCGGACAGGGTGGTGTTTGAAAAACTGTTTTTT. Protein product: CASSSSDRVVFEKLFF.

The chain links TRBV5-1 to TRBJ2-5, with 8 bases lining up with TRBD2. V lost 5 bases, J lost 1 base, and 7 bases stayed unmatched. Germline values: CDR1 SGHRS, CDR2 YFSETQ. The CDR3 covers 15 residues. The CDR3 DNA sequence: TGCGCCAGCAGTCCCGGGGCGGGAGGCCAAGAGACCCAGTACTTC. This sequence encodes CASSPGAGGQETQYF.

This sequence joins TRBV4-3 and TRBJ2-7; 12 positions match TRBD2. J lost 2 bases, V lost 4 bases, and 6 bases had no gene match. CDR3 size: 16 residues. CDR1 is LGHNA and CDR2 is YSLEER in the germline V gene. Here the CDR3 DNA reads TGCGCCAGCAGCCTGCAACTAGCGGGAGGCGCCTACGAGCAGTACTTC. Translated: CASSLQLAGGAYEQYF.

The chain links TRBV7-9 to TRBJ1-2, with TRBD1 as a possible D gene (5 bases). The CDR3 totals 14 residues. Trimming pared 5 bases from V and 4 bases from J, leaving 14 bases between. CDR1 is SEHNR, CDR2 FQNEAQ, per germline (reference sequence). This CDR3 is CASSHEGAFYGYTF. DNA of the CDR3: TGTGCCAGCAGCCACGAAGGGGCATTCTATGGCTACACCTTC.

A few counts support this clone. CDR3 DNA: TGCGCCAGCAGCCTGGGACAGCCCCACGTCCTGACTTTC. As protein: CASSLGQPHVLTF. This chain joins TRBV5-1 and TRBJ2-6, with 7 bases lining up with TRBD1. V shed 4 bases, J shed 11 bases, and the junction held 6 bases outside the gene matches. The CDR3 totals 13 residues. The germline V gene encodes CDR1 SGHRS and CDR2 YFSETQ.

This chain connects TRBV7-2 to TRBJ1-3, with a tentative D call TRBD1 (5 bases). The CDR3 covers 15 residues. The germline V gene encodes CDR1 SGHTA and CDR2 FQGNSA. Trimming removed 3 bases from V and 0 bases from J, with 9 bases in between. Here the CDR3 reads CASSFGAASGNTIYF. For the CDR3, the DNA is TGTGCCAGCAGCTTTGGGGCAGCCTCTGGAAACACCATATATTTT. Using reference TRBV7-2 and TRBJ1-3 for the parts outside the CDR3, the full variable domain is GAGVSQSPSNKVTEKGKDVELRCDPISGHTALYWYRQSLGQGLEFLIYFQGNSAPDKSGLPSDRFSAERTGGSVSTLTIQRTQQEDSAVYLCASSFGAASGNTIYFGEGSWLTVV.

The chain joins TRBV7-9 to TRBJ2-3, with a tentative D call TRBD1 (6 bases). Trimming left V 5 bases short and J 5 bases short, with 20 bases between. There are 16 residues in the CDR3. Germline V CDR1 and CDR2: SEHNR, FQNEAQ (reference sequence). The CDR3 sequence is CASSARRAGDGDTQYF. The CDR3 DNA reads TGTGCCAGCAGCGCGCGAAGGGCAGGGGACGGAGATACGCAGTATTTT.

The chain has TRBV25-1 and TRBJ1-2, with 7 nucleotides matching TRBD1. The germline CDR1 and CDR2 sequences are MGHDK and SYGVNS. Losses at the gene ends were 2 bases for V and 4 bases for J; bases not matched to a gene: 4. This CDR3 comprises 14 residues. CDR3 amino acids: CASSEKGQIYGYTF. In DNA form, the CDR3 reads TGTGCCAGCAGTGAAAAGGGACAGATCTATGGCTACACCTTC.

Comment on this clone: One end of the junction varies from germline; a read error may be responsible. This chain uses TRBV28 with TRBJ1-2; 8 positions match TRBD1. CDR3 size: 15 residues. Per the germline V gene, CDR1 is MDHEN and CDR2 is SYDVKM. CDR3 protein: CAGSPTTGVSRGYTF. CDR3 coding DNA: TGTGCCGGCAGTCCAACGACAGGGGTGAGCCGTGGCTACACCTTC.

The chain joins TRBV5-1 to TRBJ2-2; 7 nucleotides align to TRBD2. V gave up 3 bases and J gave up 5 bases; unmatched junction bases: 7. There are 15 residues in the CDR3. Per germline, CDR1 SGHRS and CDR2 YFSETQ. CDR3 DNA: TGCGCCAGCAGCTCGGAAGCGGGATGGACCGGGGAGCTGTTTTTT. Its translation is CASSSEAGWTGELFF.

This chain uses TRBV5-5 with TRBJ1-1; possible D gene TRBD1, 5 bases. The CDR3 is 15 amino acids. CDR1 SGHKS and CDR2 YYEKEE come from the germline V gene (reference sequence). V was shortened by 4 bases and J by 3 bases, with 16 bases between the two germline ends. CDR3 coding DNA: TGTGCCAGCAGCCGAGGAGCCAGGGTGGACACTGAAGCTTTCTTT. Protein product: CASSRGARVDTEAFF.

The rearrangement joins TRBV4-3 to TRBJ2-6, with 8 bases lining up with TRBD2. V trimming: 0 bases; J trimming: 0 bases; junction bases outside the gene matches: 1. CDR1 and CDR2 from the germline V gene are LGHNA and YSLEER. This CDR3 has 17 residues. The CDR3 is CASSQETSGSGANVLTF. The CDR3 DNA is TGCGCCAGCAGCCAAGAAACTAGCGGCTCTGGGGCCAACGTCCTGACTTTC.

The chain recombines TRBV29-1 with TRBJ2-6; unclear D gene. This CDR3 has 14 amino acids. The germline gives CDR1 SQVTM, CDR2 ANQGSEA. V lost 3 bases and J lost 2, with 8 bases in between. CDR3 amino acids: CSVDFPPGANVLTF. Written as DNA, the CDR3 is TGCAGCGTTGACTTCCCTCCTGGGGCCAACGTCCTGACTTTC.

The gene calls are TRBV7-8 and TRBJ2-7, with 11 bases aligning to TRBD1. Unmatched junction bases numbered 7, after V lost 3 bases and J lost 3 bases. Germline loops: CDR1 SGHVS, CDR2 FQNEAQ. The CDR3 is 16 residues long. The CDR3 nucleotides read TGTGCCAGCAGCTTGGGGGGTGGGACAGGGGGCTACGAGCAGTACTTC. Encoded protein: CASSLGGGTGGYEQYF.